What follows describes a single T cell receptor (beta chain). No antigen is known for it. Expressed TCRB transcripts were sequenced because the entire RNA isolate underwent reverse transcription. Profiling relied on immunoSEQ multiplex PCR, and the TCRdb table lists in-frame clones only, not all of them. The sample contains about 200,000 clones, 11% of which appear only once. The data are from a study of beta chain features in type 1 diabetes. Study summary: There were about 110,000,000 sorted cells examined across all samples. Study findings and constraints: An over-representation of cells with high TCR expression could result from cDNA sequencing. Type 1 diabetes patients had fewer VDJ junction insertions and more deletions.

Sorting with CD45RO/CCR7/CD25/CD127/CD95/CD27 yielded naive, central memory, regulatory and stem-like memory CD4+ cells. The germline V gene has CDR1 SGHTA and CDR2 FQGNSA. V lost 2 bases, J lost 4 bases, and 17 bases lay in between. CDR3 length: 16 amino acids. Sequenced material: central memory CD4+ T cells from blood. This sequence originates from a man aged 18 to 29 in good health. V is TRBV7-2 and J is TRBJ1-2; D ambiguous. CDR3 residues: CASSLYRLNLSYGYTF. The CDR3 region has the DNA TGTGCCAGCAGCTTATATCGGCTCAACCTGTCCTATGGCTACACCTTC.